The clone carrying this TCR beta chain has a single count. The entry originates in a study of cytomegalovirus exposure and HLA in healthy donors. Primers included in the PCR were 60 Vbeta and 13 Jbeta primers. Profiling relied on immunoSEQ multiplex PCR, and the TCRdb table lists in-frame clones only, not all of them. The top ten clones hold 1.5% to 2% of a sample with about 180,000 clones, about four fifths of them seen once. This CDR3 is 16 amino acids long. This chain connects TRBV21-1 to TRBJ2-7; the table's D call TRBD1 went unverified against the DNA. TRBV21-1 is marked as a pseudogene. The material sequenced was PBMCs. The receptor's source is a woman aged 25 to 39 in good health and CMV-seronegative. For the CDR3, the DNA is TGTGCCAGCAGCAAAAACCCCCGGACAACTTCCTACGAGCAGTACTTC. This codes for CASSKNPRTTSYEQYF.